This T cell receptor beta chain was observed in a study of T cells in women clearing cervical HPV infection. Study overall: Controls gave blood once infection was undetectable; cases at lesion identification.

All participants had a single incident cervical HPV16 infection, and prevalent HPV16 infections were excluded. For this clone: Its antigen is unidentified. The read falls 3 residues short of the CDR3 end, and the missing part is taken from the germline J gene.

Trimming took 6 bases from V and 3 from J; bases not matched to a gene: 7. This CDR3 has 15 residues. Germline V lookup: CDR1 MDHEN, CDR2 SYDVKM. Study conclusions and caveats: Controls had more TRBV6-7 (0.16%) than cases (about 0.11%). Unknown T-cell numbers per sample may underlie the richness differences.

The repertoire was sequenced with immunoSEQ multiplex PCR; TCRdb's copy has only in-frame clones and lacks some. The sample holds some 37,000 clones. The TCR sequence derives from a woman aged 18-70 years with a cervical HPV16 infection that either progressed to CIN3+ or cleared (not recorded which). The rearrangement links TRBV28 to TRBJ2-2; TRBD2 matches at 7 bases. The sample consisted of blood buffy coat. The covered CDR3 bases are TGTGCCAGCAGGGGGAGCGGGGTCCACACCGGGGAG. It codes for CASRGSGVHTGE. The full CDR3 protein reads CASRGSGVHTGELFF.